The 2 T cell receptor beta chains presented below share a single source sample, sequenced in a study of T cell responses to AZD1222 COVID-19 vaccine. Sequencing used immunoSEQ multiplex PCR; TCRdb keeps in-frame clones, though not all of them. Altogether 110,000 to 150,000 clones are present, approximately 90% being singletons, with the ten largest covering 4.7%. This specimen was peripheral blood, taken on day 0 of AZD1222 vaccination. Every receptor here comes from an adult in good health.

The chain has TRBV21-1 and TRBJ2-1; the table's D call of TRBD2 was not tested on the DNA. TRBV21-1 is an annotated pseudogene. CDR3 size: 14 residues. CDR3 sequence (DNA): TGTGCCAGCAGCAAAGTCGGGGAATACAATGAGCAGTTCTTC. Translation: CASSKVGEYNEQFF.

V usage is TRBV28 and J usage is TRBJ1-2; perhaps TRBD1 as D (5 bases). The ends were cut back, 3 bases at V and 8 bases at J, with 13 bases in the middle. Germline CDR1 MDHEN, CDR2 SYDVKM. The CDR3 contains 13 residues. The CDR3 DNA is TGTGCCAGCAGTTTGGGCAGGGAACGCGGCTACACCTTC. Encoded protein: CASSLGRERGYTF.